What follows describes a single T cell receptor beta chain. Its antigen has not been determined. Base-call qualities are not available, and no considerably larger clone is one nucleotide away. A case-control design nested within a healthcare worker cohort in London, UK, was used, with weekly nasopharyngeal swab PCR tests and blood sampling performed. Between 23 and 31 March 2020, the week of the UK lockdown, healthcare workers were enrolled and then followed up weekly for as long as 16 weeks. Libraries were made using 5' RACE. Sequencing instrument: NextSeq 500. The TCR library protocol attached unique molecular identifiers to individual cDNA molecules to correct for sequencing error and PCR bias. Sequencing covered both TCR alpha and beta chains, and within each sample the abundances of alpha and beta sequences were tightly co-correlated. The authors' pipeline ran thus. Decombinator V4 was used to perform V gene, J gene and CDR3 annotation of TCR sequences. Expanded TCRs were defined as changing significantly between any two time points under a Poisson model with p below 0.0001. TCR abundances were normalised to the total number of TCRs sequenced per sample and were expressed as counts per million. MAIT TCRs were defined by TRAV1-2 paired with TRAJ12, TRAJ20 or TRAJ33, and iNKT TCRs by TRAV10 paired with TRAJ18. VDJdb, accessed 1 November 2021, was searched for CMV, EBV and SARS-CoV-2 annotated TCRs, with TCRs annotated for multiple antigens excluded. Through fastp at Q25 and MiXCR, TCRdb rebuilt clones from the public reads, retaining in-frame beta chains. Each record represents a unique CDR3 protein, reported with the most common genes and DNA among its rows. TCRdb's processing, not the authors', yielded these V and J calls. This sample comprises 56,000 or so distinct CDR3 sequences, 7% to 10% of them detected only once. The ten most abundant clones make up around 4% of the sample.

The source of the sample is a study of early T cells in non-severe SARS-CoV-2 infection (dated by TCRdb to the early 2020s). In terms of the full investigation: TCR sequencing used bulk RNA from unsorted whole blood, so alpha and beta chains could not be paired.

The CDR3, cysteine through phenylalanine, is 15 amino acids long. Solely the CDR3 DNA is kept, with 45 bases framed from the first base. Taken from the germline V gene, the CDR1 and CDR2 loops are SGHRS and YFSETQ. Germline trimming: 5 bases from V, 4 bases from J; junction bases outside gene matches: 8. What the research found in general, with its limitations: VDJdb matching was skewed toward anti-spike CD8 responses and likely underestimated virus-specific expansions, missing private and CD4 specificities.

The V and J segments used are TRBV5-1 and TRBJ2-1, with 8 bases aligning to TRBD2. The TCR was taken from an adult who was a healthcare worker with PCR-confirmed SARS-CoV-2 infection or an uninfected control (not recorded which). The sequenced material came from whole blood. The CDR3 region has the sequence CASSEDGRVYNEQFF. The DNA sequence follows: TGCGCCAGCAGTGAGGACGGGAGGGTATACAATGAGCAGTTCTTC. Joined to the reference TRBV5-1 and TRBJ2-1 proteins, this CDR3 gives the full variable domain: KAGVTQTPRYLIKTRGQQVTLSCSPISGHRSVSWYQQTPGQGLQFLFEYFSETQRNKGNFPGRFSGRQFSNSRSEMNVSTLELGDSALYLCASSEDGRVYNEQFFGPGTRLTVL.